Following are 7 T cell receptor beta chains from one sample sequenced in a study of tissue T cells after allogeneic stem cell transplantation. The protocol was immunoSEQ multiplex PCR, while the TCRdb copy is restricted to in-frame clones and leaves out a portion. The data show about 43,000 clones, 80% to 95% seen once. The input for sequencing was blood, taken before transplantation. The receptor source for this set is a woman aged 40 to 75 who later had graft-versus-host disease after an allogeneic stem cell transplant.

J is TRBJ1-1 and V is TRBV27; TRBD1 aligns across 7 bases. The trim removed 6 bases at V and 10 bases at J, leaving 20 bases unmatched. This CDR3 region has 16 residues. Germline V gene data show CDR1 as MNHEY and CDR2 as SMNVEV (reference sequence). DNA for the CDR3: TGTGCCAGCAGGACCCTCGGAGGAGGGGGCCAAGTTGCAGCTTTCTTT. Translation: CASRTLGGGGQVAAFF.

The V call is TRBV4-1, the J call TRBJ2-3; no firm D call. CDR3 length equals 14 residues. Deletions cut 0 bases from V and 2 bases from J, with 6 bases between. Germline CDR1 is MGHRA and CDR2 is YSYEKL. CDR3 DNA: TGCGCCAGCAGCCAAGACTCTTCCACAGATACGCAGTATTTT. Protein product: CASSQDSSTDTQYF.

V gene TRBV24-1 combines with J gene TRBJ2-1, with 10 bases that match TRBD2. The CDR3 is made up of 16 amino acids. Germline V gives CDR1 KGHDR, CDR2 SFDVKD. V lost 5 bases and J lost 3; bases outside the gene matches: 6. CDR3 nucleotides: TGTGCCACCAGTGCGGCGGAGCGGGAGGGCTACAATGAGCAGTTCTTC. Amino acid sequence: CATSAAEREGYNEQFF.

J is TRBJ1-1 and V is TRBV28; 8 bases agree with TRBD1. Germline V gene lookup returns CDR1 MDHEN and CDR2 SYDVKM. Trimming cost V 8 bases and J 2 bases; bases outside gene matches: 7. The CDR3 is made up of 14 amino acids. CDR3: CASSPTGENTEAFF. The CDR3 nucleotides are TGTGCCAGCTCGCCGACAGGGGAAAACACTGAAGCTTTCTTT.

This chain's CDR3 is CASNPGVLAGLTYEQYF. CDR3 nucleotides: TGTGCCAGCAACCCGGGGGTACTAGCGGGGTTAACCTACGAGCAGTACTTC. The chain joins TRBV7-2 to TRBJ2-7; TRBD2 matches 10 bases. J was trimmed by 2 bases and V by 7 bases; bases with no gene match: 14. The length of the CDR3 is 17 residues. The germline V gene has CDR1 SGHTA and CDR2 FQGNSA.

The V call is TRBV6-6, the J call TRBJ2-5, with 12 bases fitting TRBD1. In germline, CDR1 is MNHNY, CDR2 SVGAGI (reference sequence). CDR3 size: 14 residues. Trimming took 9 bases from V and 4 from J; bases not matched to a gene: 6. CDR3: CASWDRGRGETQYF. CDR3 bases: TGTGCCAGTTGGGACAGGGGGCGAGGAGAGACCCAGTACTTC.

This chain links TRBV5-1 with TRBJ2-1; the match to TRBD2 covers 9 bases. The CDR3 extends over 19 amino acids. The ends lost 0 bases at V and 0 bases at J; junction bases unmatched: 10. Germline CDR1 is SGHRS and CDR2 is YFSETQ. For the CDR3, the DNA is TGCGCCAGCAGCTTGGCCTCCTTGCGGGAGGGGAGCTCCTACAATGAGCAGTTCTTC. Translation gives CASSLASLREGSSYNEQFF.